This is a list of T cell receptor beta chains from one sample in a study of cytomegalovirus exposure and HLA in healthy donors. The repertoire was sequenced with immunoSEQ multiplex PCR; TCRdb's copy has only in-frame clones and lacks some. The sample has under 200,000 clones; 80% to 85% are singletons. Sequenced material: PBMCs. The source is a male donor in good health and CMV-seropositive. Each CDR3 is given with its conserved first and last residue. A D gene is named only where the DNA matches it firmly. Only part of the rows carry a size: once, few, many, or a class if the clone is expanded.

j_call | v_call | d_call | clone_size | cdr3_nt | cdr3_aa
TRBJ1-2 | TRBV28 | - | - | TGTGCCAGCACTTTAGACATTAACTATGGCTACACCTTC | CASTLDINYGYTF
TRBJ1-1 | TRBV28 | - | - | TGTGCCAGCAGAGTATCAGAATATGAAGCTTTCTTT | CASRVSEYEAFF
TRBJ2-1 | TRBV27 | - | - | TGTGCCAGCAGGAGGGGGGGGAACAATGAGCAGTTCTTC | CASRRGGNNEQFF
TRBJ2-5 | TRBV7-8 | TRBD2 | few | TGTGCCAGCACGGGCTCCCGAGGCGGGAGGAAGGGAGAGACCCAGTACTTC | CASTGSRGGRKGETQYF
TRBJ1-1 | TRBV19 | - | - | TGTGCCAGTAGCTTGATGGACAGTGAAGCTTTCTTT | CASSLMDSEAFF
TRBJ2-7 | TRBV5-4 | - | - | TGTGCCAGCAGCAGCCGGGACTACGAGCAGTACTTC | CASSSRDYEQYF
TRBJ1-3 | TRBV5-6 | - | - | TGTGCCAGCAGCTCCCAGGGCTCTGGAAACACCATATATTTT | CASSSQGSGNTIYF
TRBJ1-2 | TRBV28 | - | - | TGTGCCAGCAGCCGTCGGGCGGGGGGTAACGTTAACTATGGCTACACCTTC | CASSRRAGGNVNYGYTF
TRBJ2-3 | TRBV29-1 | - | - | TGCAGCGTCCCCCCTGAGGCCTTTAGCACAGATACGCAGTATTTT | CSVPPEAFSTDTQYF
TRBJ2-3 | TRBV27 | TRBD2 | - | TGTGCCAGTAGAGCGGGAGGGCCGGGCACAGATACGCAGTATTTT | CASRAGGPGTDTQYF
TRBJ2-2 | TRBV5-1 | TRBD2 | - | TGCGCCAGCACCCTAGCGGGGGGGACCGGGGAGCTGTTTTTT | CASTLAGGTGELFF
TRBJ1-6 | TRBV28 | TRBD1 | - | TGTGCCAGCACGGGACAGGGTTATAATTCACCCCTCCACTTT | CASTGQGYNSPLHF
TRBJ2-2 | TRBV9 | - | - | TGTGCCAGCAGCGTAGACTATTATAGCACCGGGGAGCTGTTTTTT | CASSVDYYSTGELFF
TRBJ2-7 | TRBV10-3 | TRBD2 | - | TGTGCCATCAGTGACCCGGGACTAGCGGGGATTGAGCAGTACTTC | CAISDPGLAGIEQYF
TRBJ2-1 | TRBV19 | - | once | TGTGCCAGTCGCCCTAGCTCCTACAATGAGCAGTTCTTC | CASRPSSYNEQFF
TRBJ1-1 | TRBV30 | - | few | TGTGCCTGGAGGAAAGACAGGCTGGGCACTGAAGCTTTCTTT | CAWRKDRLGTEAFF
TRBJ1-5 | TRBV2 | TRBD1 | few | TGTGCCAGCAGCGATGACAGGGGGCATCAGCCCCAGCATTTT | CASSDDRGHQPQHF
TRBJ1-2 | TRBV4-3 | - | - | TGCGCCAGCAGCCAAGCACAGGGAATAGGGTATGGCTACACCTTC | CASSQAQGIGYGYTF
TRBJ1-2 | TRBV5-5 | - | - | TGTGCCAGCAGCCACCTTTTTGGGGAGGGCTACACCTTC | CASSHLFGEGYTF
TRBJ1-2 | TRBV2 | - | - | TGTGCCAGCAGTGAAAACAGGTTGTATGGCTACACCTTC | CASSENRLYGYTF
TRBJ2-7 | TRBV15 | - | few | TGTGCCACCAGTGGACAGAGCTACGAGCAGTACTTC | CATSGQSYEQYF
TRBJ2-7 | TRBV7-2 | TRBD1 | - | TGTGCCAGCAGCGTCGACCGGGACAGGGGGCTCTCGGCCTACGAGCAGTACTTC | CASSVDRDRGLSAYEQYF
TRBJ2-5 | TRBV19 | - | - | TGTGCCAGTAGTATTCGATCGGCTGGGGAGCCCCAGTACTTC | CASSIRSAGEPQYF
TRBJ1-5 | TRBV28 | TRBD1 | - | TGTGCCAGCAGTTTAGAGGGGGCGCGAAGGATCAATCAGCCCCAGCATTTT | CASSLEGARRINQPQHF
TRBJ1-2 | TRBV5-4 | - | - | TGTGCCAGCAGCTTGGCCCGGCAGGGTATCATTTATGGCTACACCTTC | CASSLARQGIIYGYTF
TRBJ1-3 | TRBV15 | TRBD1 | - | TGTGCCACCAGCAGATCGGACAGGGCTGGAAACACCATATATTTT | CATSRSDRAGNTIYF
TRBJ1-1 | TRBV6-6 | - | few | TGTGCCAGCACTCCGGGGGAGAACACTGAAGCTTTCTTT | CASTPGENTEAFF
TRBJ2-7 | TRBV21-1 | - | - | TGTGCCAGCAGCCATATTCAGGACTCGAAACCCTACGAGCAGTACTTC | CASSHIQDSKPYEQYF
TRBJ2-4 | TRBV7-2 | TRBD2 | - | TGTGCCAGCAGCTCCGGGACTAGTCGAAGCAGTCAGTACTTC | CASSSGTSRSSQYF
TRBJ2-1 | TRBV5-1 | TRBD2 | - | TGCGCCAGCAGCTTAGCAGCGGGAGTAGGGTCCTACAATGAGCAGTTCTTC | CASSLAAGVGSYNEQFF
TRBJ1-2 | TRBV10-3 | - | - | TGTGCCATCAGTGAGTTCACGGGGGTGGACTATGGCTACACCTTC | CAISEFTGVDYGYTF
TRBJ1-2 | TRBV10-3 | - | - | TGTGCCATCAGTGAGTCGAGGGCACAACAAGGCTACACCTTC | CAISESRAQQGYTF
TRBJ2-3 | TRBV12-5 | - | - | TGTGCTAGTGGTTGGCCCCCCACAGATACGCAGTATTTT | CASGWPPTDTQYF